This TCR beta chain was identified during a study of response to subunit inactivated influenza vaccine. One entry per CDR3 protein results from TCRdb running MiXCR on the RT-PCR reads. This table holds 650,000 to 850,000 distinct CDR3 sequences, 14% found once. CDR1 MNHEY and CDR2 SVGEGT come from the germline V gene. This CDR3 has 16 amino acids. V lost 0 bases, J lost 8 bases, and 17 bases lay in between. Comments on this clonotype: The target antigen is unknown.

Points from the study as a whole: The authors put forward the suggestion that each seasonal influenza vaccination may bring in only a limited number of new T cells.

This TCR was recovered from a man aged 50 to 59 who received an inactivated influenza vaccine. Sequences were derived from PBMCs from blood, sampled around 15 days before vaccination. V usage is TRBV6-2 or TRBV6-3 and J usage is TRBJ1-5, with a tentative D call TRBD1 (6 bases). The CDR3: CASSYSHLVRDKPQHF. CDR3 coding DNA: TGTGCCAGCAGTTACTCGCACTTAGTAAGGGACAAGCCCCAGCATTTT.